This TCR beta chain derives from a study of blood T cell repertoires in COVID-19 (dated by TCRdb to the early 2020s). About the investigation overall: Samples covering the acute and convalescent phases of COVID-19 were provided by collaborators in the United States, Italy and Spain. The material from the prospective study consisted of cDNA or gDNA derived from T cells, B-cell-depleted T cells, or PBMCs. Deeply sampled blood TCRbeta repertoires from subjects exposed to, actively infected with, or recovered from COVID-19 were included in the dataset. The repertoires were made available in a free public database intended to serve as a resource for research on the immune response to SARS-CoV-2. The samples were drawn from two sources: the first 160 participants of the ongoing ImmuneRACE study, and 1,254 subjects contributed by 6 global collaborators. The sample metadata nearly always contained a de-identified subject ID, COVID-19 status, age in years and sex. Where HLA class I and class II types were available, the types were taken from metadata supplied by the sample provider, not from assay-based typing.

The collaborating institutions used their own protocols to collect whole blood in K2EDTA tubes. For TCRbeta analysis, collaborator samples were shipped as frozen whole blood, as isolated PBMCs, or as DNA extracted from either sample type. Concerning this clone: It lacks a known antigen. No much larger clone exists at a distance of one base, and base qualities are not known.

The paper as a whole reports these results and caveats: The quantity of clinical and demographic metadata differed by source and by participant and was supplied without curation.

The immunoSEQ Assay, a bias-controlled multiplex PCR, was used to amplify TCRbeta CDR3 regions from genomic DNA. Concerning the study's data processing: The number of nucleated cells in each sample was estimated by amplification of reference gene primers within the assay. To quantify the absolute abundance of each unique TCRbeta CDR3 rearrangement, sequence reads were collapsed and filtered. For each sample, productive Simpson clonality was calculated by taking the square root of Simpson's diversity index across productive rearrangements. This is the immuneACCESS table as TCRdb keeps it, with only in-frame sequences that have V and J called. A part of the clones is gone; compared with another copy, unresolved V genes explain less than half, and the rest is unexplained. V and J calls and clone size come straight from that table; D and trimming were deduced from the DNA. The table for this sample lists 350,000 to 400,000 clones; about 90% of them were counted only once. The ten largest clones take up roughly 6.8% of the sample.

This TCR derives from a man aged 18 to 29 with active or convalescent COVID-19. Material for sequencing was peripheral blood.

CDR3 reads: CASSLRGSGSTDTQYF. DNA sequence: TGTGCCAGCAGCCTACGCGGTAGCGGGAGCACAGATACGCAGTATTTT. This chain joins TRBV7-2 to TRBJ2-3, with 7 central nucleotides matching TRBD2. The CDR3 spans 16 residues, from the cysteine through the phenylalanine. The sequence is cut down to CDR3 DNA, 48 bases in frame from base 1. The germline V and J ends show losses of 5 bases and 0 bases respectively, and no gene match explains 8 bases of the junction. CDR1 and CDR2, per the germline V gene, are SGHTA and FQGNSA. When the CDR3 is completed using the reference TRBV7-2 and TRBJ2-3 genes on either side, the full variable domain is GAGVSQSPSNKVTEKGKDVELRCDPISGHTALYWYRQSLGQGLEFLIYFQGNSAPDKSGLPSDRFSAERTGGSVSTLTIQRTQQEDSAVYLCASSLRGSGSTDTQYFGPGTRLTVL.